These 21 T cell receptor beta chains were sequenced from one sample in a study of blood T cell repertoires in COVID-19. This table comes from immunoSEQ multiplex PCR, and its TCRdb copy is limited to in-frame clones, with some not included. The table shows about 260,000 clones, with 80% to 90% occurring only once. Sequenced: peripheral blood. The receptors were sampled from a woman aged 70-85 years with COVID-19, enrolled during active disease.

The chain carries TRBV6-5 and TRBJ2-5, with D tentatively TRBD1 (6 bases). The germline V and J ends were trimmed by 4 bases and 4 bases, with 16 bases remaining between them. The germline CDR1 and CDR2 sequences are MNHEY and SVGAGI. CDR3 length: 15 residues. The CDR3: CASSSFSSGVETQYF. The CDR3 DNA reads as TGTGCCAGCAGTTCCTTTAGTTCAGGGGTAGAGACCCAGTACTTC.

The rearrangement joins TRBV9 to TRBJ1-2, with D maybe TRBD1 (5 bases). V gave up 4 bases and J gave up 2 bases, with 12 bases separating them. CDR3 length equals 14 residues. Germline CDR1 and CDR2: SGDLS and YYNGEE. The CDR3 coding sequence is TGTGCCAGCAGCCAGCGGGACGGAAACTATGGCTACACCTTC. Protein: CASSQRDGNYGYTF.

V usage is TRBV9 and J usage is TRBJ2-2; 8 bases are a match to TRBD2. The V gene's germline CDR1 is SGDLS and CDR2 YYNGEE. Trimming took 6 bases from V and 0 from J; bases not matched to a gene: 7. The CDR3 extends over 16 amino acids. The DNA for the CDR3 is TGTGCCAGCACCTCTTCGGGGGGGACGAACACCGGGGAGCTGTTTTTT. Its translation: CASTSSGGTNTGELFF.

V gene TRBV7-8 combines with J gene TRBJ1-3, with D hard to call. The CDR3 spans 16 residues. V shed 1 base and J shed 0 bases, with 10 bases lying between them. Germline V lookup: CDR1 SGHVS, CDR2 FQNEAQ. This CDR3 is CASSLGSAHSGNTIYF. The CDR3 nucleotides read TGTGCCAGCAGCTTAGGTAGTGCCCACTCTGGAAACACCATATATTTT. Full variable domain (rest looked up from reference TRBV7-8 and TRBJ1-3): GAGVSQSPRYKVAKRGQDVALRCDPISGHVSLFWYQQALGQGPEFLTYFQNEAQLDKSGLPSDRFFAERPEGSVSTLKIQRTQQEDSAVYLCASSLGSAHSGNTIYFGEGSWLTVV.

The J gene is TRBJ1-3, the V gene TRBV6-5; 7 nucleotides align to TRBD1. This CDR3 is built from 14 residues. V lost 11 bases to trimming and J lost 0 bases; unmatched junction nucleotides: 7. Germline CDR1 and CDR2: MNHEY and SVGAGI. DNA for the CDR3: TGTGCCGGCTCAGGGGGATACTCTGGAAACACCATATATTTT. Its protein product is CAGSGGYSGNTIYF.

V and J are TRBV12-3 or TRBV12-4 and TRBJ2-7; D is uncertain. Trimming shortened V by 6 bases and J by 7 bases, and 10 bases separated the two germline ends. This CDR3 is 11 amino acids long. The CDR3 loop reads CASSLFREQYF. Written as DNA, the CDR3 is TGTGCCAGCAGCCTATTTCGGGAGCAGTACTTC.

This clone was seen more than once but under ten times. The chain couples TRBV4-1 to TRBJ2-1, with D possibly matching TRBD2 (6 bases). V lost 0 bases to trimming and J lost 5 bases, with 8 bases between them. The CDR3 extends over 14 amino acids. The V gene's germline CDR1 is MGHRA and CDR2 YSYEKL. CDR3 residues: CASSQDAGNNEQFF. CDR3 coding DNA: TGCGCCAGCAGCCAAGATGCGGGAAACAATGAGCAGTTCTTC.

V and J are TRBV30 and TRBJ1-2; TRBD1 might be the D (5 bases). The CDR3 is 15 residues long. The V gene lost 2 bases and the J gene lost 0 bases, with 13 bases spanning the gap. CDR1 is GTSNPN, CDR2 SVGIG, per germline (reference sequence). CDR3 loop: CAWSPRASSNYGYTF. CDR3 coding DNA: TGTGCCTGGAGTCCCAGGGCCAGCTCTAACTATGGCTACACCTTC. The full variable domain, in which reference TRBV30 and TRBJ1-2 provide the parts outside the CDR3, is SQTIHQWPATLVQPVGSPLSLECTVEGTSNPNLYWYRQAAGRGLQLLFYSVGIGQISSEVPQNLSASRPQDRQFILSSKKLLLSDSGFYLCAWSPRASSNYGYTFGSGTRLTVV.

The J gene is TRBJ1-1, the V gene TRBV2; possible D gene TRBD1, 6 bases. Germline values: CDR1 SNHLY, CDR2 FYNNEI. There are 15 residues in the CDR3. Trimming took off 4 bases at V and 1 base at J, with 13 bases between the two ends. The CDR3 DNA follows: TGTGCCAGCAGTGTAGTATGGGGACAGAACACTGAAGCTTTCTTT. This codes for CASSVVWGQNTEAFF.

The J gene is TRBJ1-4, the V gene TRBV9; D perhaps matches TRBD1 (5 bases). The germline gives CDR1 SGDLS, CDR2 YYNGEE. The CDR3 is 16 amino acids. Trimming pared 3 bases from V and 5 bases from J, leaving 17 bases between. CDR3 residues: CASSADHRRTNEKLFF. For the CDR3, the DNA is TGTGCCAGCAGCGCCGACCATCGACGGACAAATGAAAAACTGTTTTTT.

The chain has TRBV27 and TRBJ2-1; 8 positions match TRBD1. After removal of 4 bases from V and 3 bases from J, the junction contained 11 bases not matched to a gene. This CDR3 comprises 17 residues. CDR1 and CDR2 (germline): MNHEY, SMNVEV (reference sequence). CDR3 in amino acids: CASSSTGTGGDYNEQFF. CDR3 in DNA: TGTGCCAGCAGTTCGACCGGGACAGGAGGGGACTACAATGAGCAGTTCTTC.

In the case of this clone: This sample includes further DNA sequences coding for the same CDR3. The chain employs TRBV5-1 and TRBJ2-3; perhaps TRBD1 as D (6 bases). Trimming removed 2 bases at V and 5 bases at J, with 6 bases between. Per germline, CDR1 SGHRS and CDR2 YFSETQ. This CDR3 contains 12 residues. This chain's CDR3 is CASSLGGDTQYF. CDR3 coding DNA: TGCGCCAGCAGCTTAGGGGGAGATACGCAGTATTTT.

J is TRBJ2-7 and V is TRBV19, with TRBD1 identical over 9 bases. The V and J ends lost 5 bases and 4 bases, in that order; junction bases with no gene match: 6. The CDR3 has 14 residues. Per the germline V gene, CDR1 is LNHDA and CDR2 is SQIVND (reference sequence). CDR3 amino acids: CASSSGTGIYEQYF. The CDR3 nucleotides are TGTGCCAGTAGTTCCGGGACAGGGATATACGAGCAGTACTTC.

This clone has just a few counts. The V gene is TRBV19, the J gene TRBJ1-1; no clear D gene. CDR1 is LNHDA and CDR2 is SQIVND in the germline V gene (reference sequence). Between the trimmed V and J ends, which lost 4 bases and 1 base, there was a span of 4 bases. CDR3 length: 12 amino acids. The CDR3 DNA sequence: TGTGCCAGTAGTAACGGGAACACTGAAGCTTTCTTT. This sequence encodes CASSNGNTEAFF.

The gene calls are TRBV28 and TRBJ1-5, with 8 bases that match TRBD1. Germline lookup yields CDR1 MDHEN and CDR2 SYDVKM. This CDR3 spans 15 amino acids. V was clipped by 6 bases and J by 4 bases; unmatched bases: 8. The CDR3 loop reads CASSLQGAVNQPQHF. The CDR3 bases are TGTGCCAGCAGCCTCCAGGGGGCAGTGAATCAGCCCCAGCATTTT.

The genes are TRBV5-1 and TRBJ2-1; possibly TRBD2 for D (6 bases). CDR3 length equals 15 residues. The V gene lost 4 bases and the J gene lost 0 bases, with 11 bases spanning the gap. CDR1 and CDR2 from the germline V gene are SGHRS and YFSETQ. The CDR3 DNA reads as TGCGCCAGCAGCCCCGGGACTCACTCCTACAATGAGCAGTTCTTC. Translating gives CASSPGTHSYNEQFF.

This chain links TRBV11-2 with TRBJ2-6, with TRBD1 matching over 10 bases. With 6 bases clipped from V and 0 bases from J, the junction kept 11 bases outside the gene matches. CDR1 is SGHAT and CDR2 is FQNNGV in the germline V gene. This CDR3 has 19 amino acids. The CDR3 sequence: CASRPVRDRGPSGANVLTF. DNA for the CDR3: TGTGCCAGCAGACCCGTACGGGACAGGGGTCCCTCTGGGGCCAACGTCCTGACTTTC.

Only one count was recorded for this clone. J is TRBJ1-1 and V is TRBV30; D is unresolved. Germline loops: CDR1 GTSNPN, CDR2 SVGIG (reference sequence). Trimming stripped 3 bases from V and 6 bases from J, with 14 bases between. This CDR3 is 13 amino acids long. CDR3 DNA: TGTGCCTGGAGCCCACAGTCCTCGGCTGAAGCTTTCTTT. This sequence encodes CAWSPQSSAEAFF.

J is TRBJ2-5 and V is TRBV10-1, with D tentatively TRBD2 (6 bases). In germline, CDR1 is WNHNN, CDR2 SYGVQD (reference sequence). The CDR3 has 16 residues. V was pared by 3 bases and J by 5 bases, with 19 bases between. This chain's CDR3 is CASSEGGLDRGETQYF. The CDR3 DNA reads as TGCGCCAGCAGTGAAGGAGGGTTGGATCGGGGGGAGACCCAGTACTTC.

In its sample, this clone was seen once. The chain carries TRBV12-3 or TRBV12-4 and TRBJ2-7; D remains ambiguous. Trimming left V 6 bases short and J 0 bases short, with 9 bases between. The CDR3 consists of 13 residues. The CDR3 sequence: CASSPSVSYEQYF. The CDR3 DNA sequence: TGTGCCAGCAGCCCGTCGGTCTCCTACGAGCAGTACTTC.

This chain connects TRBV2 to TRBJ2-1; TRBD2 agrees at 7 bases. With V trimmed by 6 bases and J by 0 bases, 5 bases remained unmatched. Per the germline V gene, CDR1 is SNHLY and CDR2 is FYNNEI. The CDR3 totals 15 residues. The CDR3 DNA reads TGTGCCAGCAGCGCGGGACTACCCTCCTACAATGAGCAGTTCTTC. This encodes CASSAGLPSYNEQFF.